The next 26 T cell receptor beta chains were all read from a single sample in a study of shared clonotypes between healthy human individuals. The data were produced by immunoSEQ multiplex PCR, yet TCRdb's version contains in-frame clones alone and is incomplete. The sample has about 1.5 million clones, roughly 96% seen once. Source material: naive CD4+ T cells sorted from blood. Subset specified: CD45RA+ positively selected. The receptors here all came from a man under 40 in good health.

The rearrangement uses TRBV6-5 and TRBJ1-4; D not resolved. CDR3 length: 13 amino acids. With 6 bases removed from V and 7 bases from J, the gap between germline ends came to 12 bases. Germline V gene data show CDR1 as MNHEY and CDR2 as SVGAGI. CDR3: CASRSVQVEKLFF. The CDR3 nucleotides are TGTGCCAGCAGATCTGTTCAGGTTGAAAAACTGTTTTTT.

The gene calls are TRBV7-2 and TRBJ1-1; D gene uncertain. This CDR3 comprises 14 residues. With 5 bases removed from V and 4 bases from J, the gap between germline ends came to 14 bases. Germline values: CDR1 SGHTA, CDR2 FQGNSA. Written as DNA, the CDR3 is TGTGCCAGCAGCCCCCACCCGGAGGGCACTGAAGCTTTCTTT. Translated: CASSPHPEGTEAFF. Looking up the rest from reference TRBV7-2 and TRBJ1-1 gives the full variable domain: GAGVSQSPSNKVTEKGKDVELRCDPISGHTALYWYRQSLGQGLEFLIYFQGNSAPDKSGLPSDRFSAERTGGSVSTLTIQRTQQEDSAVYLCASSPHPEGTEAFFGQGTRLTVV.

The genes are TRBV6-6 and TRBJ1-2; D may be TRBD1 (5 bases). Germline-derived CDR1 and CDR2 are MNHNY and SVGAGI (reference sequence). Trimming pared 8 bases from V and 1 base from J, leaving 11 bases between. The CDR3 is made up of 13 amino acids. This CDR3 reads CASQKGLNYGYTF. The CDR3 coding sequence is TGTGCCAGCCAAAAGGGGCTTAACTATGGCTACACCTTC.

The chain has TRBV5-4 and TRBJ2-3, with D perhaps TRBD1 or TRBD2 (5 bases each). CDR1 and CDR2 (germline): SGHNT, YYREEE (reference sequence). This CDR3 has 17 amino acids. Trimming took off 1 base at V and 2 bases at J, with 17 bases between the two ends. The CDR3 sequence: CASSLRFGGWVTDTQYF. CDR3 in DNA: TGTGCCAGCAGCTTGCGGTTTGGGGGTTGGGTCACAGATACGCAGTATTTT.

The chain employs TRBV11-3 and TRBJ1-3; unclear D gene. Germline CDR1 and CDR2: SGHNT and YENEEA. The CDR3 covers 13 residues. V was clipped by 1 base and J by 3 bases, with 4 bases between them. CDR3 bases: TGTGCCAGCAGCTTAGCCGGTGGAAACACCATATATTTT. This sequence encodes CASSLAGGNTIYF.

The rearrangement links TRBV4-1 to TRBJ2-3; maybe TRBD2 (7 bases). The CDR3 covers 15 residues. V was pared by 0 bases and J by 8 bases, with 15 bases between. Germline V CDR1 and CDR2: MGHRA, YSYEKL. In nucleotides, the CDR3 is TGCGCCAGCAGCCAAGATGTGACTAGCAGGGGTACGCAGTATTTT. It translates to CASSQDVTSRGTQYF.

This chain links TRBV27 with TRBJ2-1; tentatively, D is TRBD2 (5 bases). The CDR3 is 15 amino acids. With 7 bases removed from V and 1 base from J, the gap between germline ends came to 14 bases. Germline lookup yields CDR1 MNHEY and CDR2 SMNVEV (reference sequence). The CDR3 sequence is CASTSLEGSYNEQFF. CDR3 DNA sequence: TGTGCCAGCACTTCCTTAGAGGGTTCCTACAATGAGCAGTTCTTC.

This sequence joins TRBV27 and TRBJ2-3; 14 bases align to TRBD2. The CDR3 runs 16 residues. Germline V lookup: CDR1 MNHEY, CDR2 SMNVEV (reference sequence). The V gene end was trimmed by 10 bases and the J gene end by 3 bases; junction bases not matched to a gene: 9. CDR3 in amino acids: CATRGLAGVLTDTQYF. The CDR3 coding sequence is TGTGCCACCCGGGGACTAGCGGGAGTTTTAACAGATACGCAGTATTTT.

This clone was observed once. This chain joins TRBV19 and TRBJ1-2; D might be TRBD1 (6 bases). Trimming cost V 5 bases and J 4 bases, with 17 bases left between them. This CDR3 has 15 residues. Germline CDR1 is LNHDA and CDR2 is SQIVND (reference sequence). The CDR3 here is CASSERSDRIYGYTF. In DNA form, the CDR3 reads TGTGCCAGTAGTGAAAGATCGGACAGAATCTATGGCTACACCTTC. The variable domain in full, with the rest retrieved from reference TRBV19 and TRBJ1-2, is DGGITQSPKYLFRKEGQNVTLSCEQNLNHDAMYWYRQDPGQGLRLIYYSQIVNDFQKGDIAEGYSVSREKKESFPLTVTSAQKNPTAFYLCASSERSDRIYGYTFGSGTRLTVV.

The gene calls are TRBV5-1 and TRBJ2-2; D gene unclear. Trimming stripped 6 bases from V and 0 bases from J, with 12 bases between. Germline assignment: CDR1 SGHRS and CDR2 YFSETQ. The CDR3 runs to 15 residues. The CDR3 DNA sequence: TGCGCCAGCAACGCAGCGTGGGCGAACACCGGGGAGCTGTTTTTT. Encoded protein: CASNAAWANTGELFF.

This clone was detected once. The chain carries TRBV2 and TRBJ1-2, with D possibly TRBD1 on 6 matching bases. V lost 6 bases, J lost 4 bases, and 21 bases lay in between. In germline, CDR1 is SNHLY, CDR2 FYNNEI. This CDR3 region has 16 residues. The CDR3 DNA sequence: TGTGCCAGCAGCAGTACCACCACCGGACAGATCTATGGCTACACCTTC. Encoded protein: CASSSTTTGQIYGYTF.

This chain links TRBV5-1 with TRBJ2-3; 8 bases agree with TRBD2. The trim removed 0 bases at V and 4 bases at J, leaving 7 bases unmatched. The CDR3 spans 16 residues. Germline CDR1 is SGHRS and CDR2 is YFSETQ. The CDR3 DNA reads TGCGCCAGCAGCTTGGGGTTAGCGGGGATAGCAGATACGCAGTATTTT. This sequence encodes CASSLGLAGIADTQYF. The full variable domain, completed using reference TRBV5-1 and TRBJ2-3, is KAGVTQTPRYLIKTRGQQVTLSCSPISGHRSVSWYQQTPGQGLQFLFEYFSETQRNKGNFPGRFSGRQFSNSRSEMNVSTLELGDSALYLCASSLGLAGIADTQYFGPGTRLTVL.

CDR3 in amino acids: CASSEKDRGNTEAFF. The CDR3 DNA reads as TGTGCCAGCAGTGAAAAAGACAGGGGGAACACTGAAGCTTTCTTT. The chain has TRBV6-1 and TRBJ1-1, with 8 bases aligning to TRBD1. This CDR3 spans 15 amino acids. Germline assignment: CDR1 MNHNS and CDR2 SASEGT. The J segment lost 1 base and the V segment lost 2 bases, leaving 3 bases of the junction unmatched.

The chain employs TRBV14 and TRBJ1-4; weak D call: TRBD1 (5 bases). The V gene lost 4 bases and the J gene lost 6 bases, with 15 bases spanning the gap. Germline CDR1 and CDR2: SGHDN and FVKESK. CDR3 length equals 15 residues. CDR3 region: CASSRNWGRDEKLFF. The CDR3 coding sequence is TGTGCCAGCAGCCGAAATTGGGGCAGGGATGAAAAACTGTTTTTT.

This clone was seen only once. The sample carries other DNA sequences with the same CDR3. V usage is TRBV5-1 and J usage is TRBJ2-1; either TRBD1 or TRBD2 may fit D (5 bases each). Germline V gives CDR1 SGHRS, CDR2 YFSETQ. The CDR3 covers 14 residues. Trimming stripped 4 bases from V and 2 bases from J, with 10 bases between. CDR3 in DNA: TGCGCCAGCAGCCTGGGGGACGCCTACAATGAGCAGTTCTTC. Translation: CASSLGDAYNEQFF. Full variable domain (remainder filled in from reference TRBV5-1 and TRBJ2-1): KAGVTQTPRYLIKTRGQQVTLSCSPISGHRSVSWYQQTPGQGLQFLFEYFSETQRNKGNFPGRFSGRQFSNSRSEMNVSTLELGDSALYLCASSLGDAYNEQFFGPGTRLTVL.

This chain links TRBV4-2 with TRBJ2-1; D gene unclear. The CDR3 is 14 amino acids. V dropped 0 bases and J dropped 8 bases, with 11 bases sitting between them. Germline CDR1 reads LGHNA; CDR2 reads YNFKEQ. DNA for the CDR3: TGTGCCAGCAGCCAAGATCCGGTGTCTGATGAGCAGTTCTTC. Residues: CASSQDPVSDEQFF.

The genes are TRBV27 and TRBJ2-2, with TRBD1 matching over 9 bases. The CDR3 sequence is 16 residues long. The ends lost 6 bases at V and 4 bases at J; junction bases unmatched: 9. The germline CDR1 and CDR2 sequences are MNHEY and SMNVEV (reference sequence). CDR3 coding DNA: TGTGCCAGCAGGCGAAAACCGGGACAGGGCACCGGGGAGCTGTTTTTT. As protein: CASRRKPGQGTGELFF.

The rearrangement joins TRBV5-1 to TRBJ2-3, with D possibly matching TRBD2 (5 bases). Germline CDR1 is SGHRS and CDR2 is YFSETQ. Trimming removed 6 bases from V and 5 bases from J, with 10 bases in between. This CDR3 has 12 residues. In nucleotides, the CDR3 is TGCGCCAGCAACTCCGGAGGAGATACGCAGTATTTT. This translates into CASNSGGDTQYF.

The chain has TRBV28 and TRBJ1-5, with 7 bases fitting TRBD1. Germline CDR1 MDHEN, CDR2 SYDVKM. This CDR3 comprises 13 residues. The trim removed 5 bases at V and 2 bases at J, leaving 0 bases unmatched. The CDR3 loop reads CASSDRGNQPQHF. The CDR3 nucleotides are TGTGCCAGCAGTGACAGGGGCAATCAGCCCCAGCATTTT. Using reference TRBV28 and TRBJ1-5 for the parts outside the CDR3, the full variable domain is DVKVTQSSRYLVKRTGEKVFLECVQDMDHENMFWYRQDPGLGLRLIYFSYDVKMKEKGDIPEGYSVSREKKERFSLILESASTNQTSMYLCASSDRGNQPQHFGDGTRLSIL.

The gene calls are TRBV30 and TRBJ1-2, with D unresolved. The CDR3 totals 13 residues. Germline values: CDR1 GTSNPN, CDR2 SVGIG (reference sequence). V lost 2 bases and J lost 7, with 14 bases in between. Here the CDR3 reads CAWSRGPSSGYTF. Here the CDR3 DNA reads TGTGCCTGGAGTCGAGGACCATCGTCTGGCTACACCTTC.

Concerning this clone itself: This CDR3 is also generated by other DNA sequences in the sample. The CDR3 DNA sequence: TGCGCCAGCAGCCCGGACCCGAATCAGCCCCAGCATTTT. Translating it yields CASSPDPNQPQHF. The V and J genes are TRBV5-1 and TRBJ1-5; D unresolved. V was clipped by 4 bases and J by 4 bases, with 9 bases between them. Germline V lookup: CDR1 SGHRS, CDR2 YFSETQ. This CDR3 comprises 13 residues.

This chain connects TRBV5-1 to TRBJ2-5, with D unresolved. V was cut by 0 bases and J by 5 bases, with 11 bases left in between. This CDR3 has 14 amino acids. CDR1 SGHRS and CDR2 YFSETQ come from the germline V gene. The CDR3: CASSLGGATETQYF. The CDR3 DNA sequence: TGCGCCAGCAGCTTGGGAGGTGCTACGGAGACCCAGTACTTC.

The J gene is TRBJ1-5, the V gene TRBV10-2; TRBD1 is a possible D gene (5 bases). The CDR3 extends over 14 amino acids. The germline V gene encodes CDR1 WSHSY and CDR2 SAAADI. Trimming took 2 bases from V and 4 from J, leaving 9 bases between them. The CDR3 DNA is TGCGCCAGCAGTGAGAACAGGAGGAATCAGCCCCAGCATTTT. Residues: CASSENRRNQPQHF.

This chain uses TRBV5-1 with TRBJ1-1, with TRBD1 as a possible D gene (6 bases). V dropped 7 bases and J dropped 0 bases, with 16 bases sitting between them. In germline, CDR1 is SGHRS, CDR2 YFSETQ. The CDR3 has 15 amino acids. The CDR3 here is CASGPETGLNTEAFF. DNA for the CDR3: TGCGCCAGCGGACCGGAGACAGGATTGAACACTGAAGCTTTCTTT.

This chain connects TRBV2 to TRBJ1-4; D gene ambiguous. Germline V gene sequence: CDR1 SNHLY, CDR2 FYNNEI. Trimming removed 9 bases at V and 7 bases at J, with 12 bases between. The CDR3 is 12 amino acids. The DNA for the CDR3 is TGTGCCAGAAGAAGGTGGGGTGAAAAACTGTTTTTT. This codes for CARRRWGEKLFF.

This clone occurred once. CDR3 region: CASSRLAGGTEQFF. In DNA form, the CDR3 reads TGTGCCAGCAGCCGACTAGCGGGAGGGACTGAGCAGTTCTTC. The chain employs TRBV6-5 and TRBJ2-1; 14 nucleotides line up with TRBD2. Germline V gene data show CDR1 as MNHEY and CDR2 as SVGAGI. The CDR3 runs to 14 residues. With V trimmed by 6 bases and J by 9 bases, 4 bases remained unmatched.